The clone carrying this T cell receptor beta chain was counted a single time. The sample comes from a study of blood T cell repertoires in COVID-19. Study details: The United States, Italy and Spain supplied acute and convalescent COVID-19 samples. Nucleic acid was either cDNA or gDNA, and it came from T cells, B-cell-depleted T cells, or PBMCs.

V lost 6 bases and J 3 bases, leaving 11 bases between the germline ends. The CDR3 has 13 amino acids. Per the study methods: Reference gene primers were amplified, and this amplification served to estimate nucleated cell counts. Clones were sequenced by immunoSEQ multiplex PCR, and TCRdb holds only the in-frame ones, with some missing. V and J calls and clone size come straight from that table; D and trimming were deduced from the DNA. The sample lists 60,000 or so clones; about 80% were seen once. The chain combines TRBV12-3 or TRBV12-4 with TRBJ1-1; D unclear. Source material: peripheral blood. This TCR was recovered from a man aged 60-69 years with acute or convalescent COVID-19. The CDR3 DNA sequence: TGTGCCAGCAGAGCTACAGAGTACACTGAAGCTTTCTTT. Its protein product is CASRATEYTEAFF.